This T cell receptor beta chain was sequenced in a study of blood T cell repertoires in COVID-19. Seattle participants joined during active infection and were tracked over time. Germline loops: CDR1 SGHNT, CDR2 YENEEA. J lost 4 bases, V lost 5 bases, and 6 bases had no gene match. The CDR3 has 15 residues. The table came from immunoSEQ multiplex PCR; TCRdb's copy has only in-frame clones and leaves some out. Here the sample spans about 160,000 clones, 79% being singletons. V usage is TRBV11-3 and J usage is TRBJ2-2; 8 nucleotides line up with TRBD1. This clonotype originated in a woman aged 55 to 70 with COVID-19, enrolled during active disease. What was sequenced was peripheral blood. The CDR3 bases are TGTGCCAGCAGCCGGACAGGGTCGGGCACCGGGGAGCTGTTTTTT. Residues: CASSRTGSGTGELFF.